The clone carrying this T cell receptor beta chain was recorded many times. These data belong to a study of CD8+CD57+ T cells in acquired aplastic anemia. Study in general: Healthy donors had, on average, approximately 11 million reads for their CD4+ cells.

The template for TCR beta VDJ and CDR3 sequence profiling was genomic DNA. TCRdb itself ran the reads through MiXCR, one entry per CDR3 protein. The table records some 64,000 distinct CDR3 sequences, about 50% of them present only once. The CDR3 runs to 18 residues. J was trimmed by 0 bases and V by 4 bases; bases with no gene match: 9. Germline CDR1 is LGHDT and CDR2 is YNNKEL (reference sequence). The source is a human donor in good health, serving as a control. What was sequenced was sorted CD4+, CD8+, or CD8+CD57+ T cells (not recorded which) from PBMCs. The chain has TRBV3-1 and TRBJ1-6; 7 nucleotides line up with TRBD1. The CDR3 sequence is CASSLRGTASSYNSPLHF. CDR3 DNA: TGTGCCAGCAGCCTCAGGGGGACGGCAAGCTCCTATAATTCACCCCTCCACTTT.